A single sample is the source of the 7 T cell receptor beta chains below, sequenced in a study of early T cells in non-severe SARS-CoV-2 infection. TCRdb reanalysed the 5' RACE reads using MiXCR and keeps one entry per CDR3 protein. This sample has tens of thousands of distinct CDR3 sequences; roughly 13% occur once, and the top ten carry approximately 10%. The sequencing input was whole blood. These receptors were taken from an adult who was a healthcare worker with PCR-confirmed SARS-CoV-2 infection or an uninfected control (not recorded which).

J is TRBJ2-2 and V is TRBV10-2, with a weak D call TRBD2 (6 bases). Trimming stripped 3 bases from V and 5 bases from J, with 19 bases between. Per the germline V gene, CDR1 is WSHSY and CDR2 is SAAADI. The CDR3 extends over 17 amino acids. CDR3: CASSDPMGGYETGELFF. The CDR3 coding sequence is TGCGCCAGCAGTGACCCTATGGGGGGATATGAGACCGGGGAGCTGTTTTTT.

There are a few counts of this clonotype. The V and J genes are TRBV7-9 and TRBJ1-1, with TRBD1 identical over 12 bases. The germline V gene encodes CDR1 SEHNR and CDR2 FQNEAQ (reference sequence). With 5 bases clipped from V and 3 bases from J, the junction kept 4 bases outside the gene matches. There are 15 residues in the CDR3. CDR3 sequence: CASSRGQGADTEAFF. In nucleotides, the CDR3 is TGTGCCAGCAGCCGGGGACAGGGGGCGGACACTGAAGCTTTCTTT.

Many counts were recorded for this clonotype. This chain links TRBV6-4 with TRBJ1-1; 9 bases agree with TRBD1. The CDR3 covers 14 residues. Per germline, CDR1 MRHNA and CDR2 SNTAGT. J lost 7 bases, V lost 2 bases, and 5 bases had no gene match. The chain's CDR3 is CASSDVGQGIEAFF. The CDR3, as DNA: TGTGCCAGCAGTGACGTCGGACAGGGGATTGAAGCTTTCTTT.

J is TRBJ1-4 and V is TRBV29-1; D possibly corresponds to TRBD1 (5 bases). Trimming shortened V by 2 bases and J by 11 bases, and 18 bases separated the two germline ends. CDR3 length equals 14 residues. Germline V gives CDR1 SQVTM, CDR2 ANQGSEA. CDR3 loop: CSVEPGGLGNKLFF. For the CDR3, the DNA is TGCAGCGTTGAACCCGGGGGATTAGGAAACAAACTGTTTTTT.

This clonotype was counted at least ten times. The CDR3 is CSADPGNGNTIYF. The CDR3 DNA reads TGCAGTGCTGACCCAGGGAATGGAAACACCATATATTTT. The chain employs TRBV20-1 and TRBJ1-3; TRBD1 is a possible D gene (5 bases). CDR1 and CDR2 (germline): DFQATT, SNEGSKA (reference sequence). CDR3 length equals 13 residues. Trimming took 5 bases from V and 3 from J, leaving 11 bases between them.

The genes are TRBV5-1 and TRBJ1-1; TRBD1 aligns across 7 bases. The CDR3 is 14 residues long. V was pared by 3 bases and J by 1 base, with 3 bases of the junction left unmatched. CDR1 is SGHRS and CDR2 is YFSETQ in the germline V gene. The CDR3 here is CASSSRQGNTEAFF. For the CDR3, the DNA is TGCGCCAGCAGCTCACGACAGGGGAACACTGAAGCTTTCTTT.

The V gene is TRBV29-1, the J gene TRBJ2-2; 7 bases match TRBD1. This CDR3 is 14 amino acids long. Germline V lookup: CDR1 SQVTM, CDR2 ANQGSEA. The V and J ends lost 6 bases and 0 bases, in that order; junction bases with no gene match: 4. CDR3 residues: CSVLTGTNTGELFF. CDR3 in DNA: TGCAGCGTCCTGACAGGGACGAACACCGGGGAGCTGTTTTTT.